This T cell receptor beta chain originates from a study of cytomegalovirus exposure and HLA in healthy donors (dated by TCRdb to the late 2010s). In the study overall: An earlier analysis of roughly 610 of the donors reported 250 to 300 Gb of sequence data and 100 million to 120 million unique TCR beta sequences obtained from approximately 180 million T cells. An early release covering roughly 580 HLA-typed donors comprised about 310 gigabases of sequencing data and tens of millions of unique TCR sequences. Of the roughly 400 genotyped donors, more than 75% were placed in the genetic ancestry cluster associated with self-reported Caucasian donors. The study aimed to test whether cataloging public T cell receptors could reveal signatures of past pathogen exposure. The study used immunosequencing to profile the T cell repertoires of approximately 640 subjects and linked those repertoires to cytomegalovirus serostatus. Besides the first cohort of under 700 subjects, a separate validation cohort made up of some 110 different subjects was used. The study combined high-throughput TCR immunosequencing, statistical association of individual TCRs with disease status, and machine learning to predict cytomegalovirus infection status. A later analysis re-examined previously published TCR beta repertoires from about 700 donors and added high-resolution HLA genotyping to investigate patterns of TCR occurrence. The later analysis used no new phenotypic data to find candidate immune exposures, relying instead on TCR beta sequences and their occurrence across donors. An earlier analysis of 587 of the donors applied high-throughput TCR beta sequencing to assess whether each TCR beta V gene segment acted as functional or pseudogenic. Alongside the repertoire data, information on donor age, sex, ethnicity and CMV serostatus was compiled. A later genetic analysis took genome-wide SNP genotypes for 398 of the 666 donors and used that subset as a discovery cohort. Every repertoire in the discovery cohort had been generated on one and the same sequencing platform. HLA typing included class I and class II loci at four-digit resolution. Typing coverage varied by locus: roughly 629-630 donors for A, B, C, DRB1 and DQB1; 500 to 550 for DQA1; about 590 for DPA1; 400 to 480 for DPB1. Because of strong linkage in the cohort, roughly five DR-DQ haplotypes were treated as single units for association and clustering. Among several hundred genotyped donors of the cohort, an average of approximately 200,000 unique TCR beta nucleotide sequences was sequenced per donor, of which 15% to 20% were non-productive. General findings and caveats noted by the study authors: Specific HLA alleles were associated with more than 15,000 TCR beta sequences at a false discovery rate of 0.05 in a later analysis. Three of the identified cytomegalovirus-associated TCR beta chains were confirmed in vitro to be specific for cytomegalovirus antigens. An association between a missense DCLRE1C variant and V-gene and J-gene trimming of TCR beta chains was found in a later genetic analysis and replicated in an independent cohort. In a later analysis, HLA-associated TCR beta chains were found to be more clonally expanded and to have lower generation probabilities than equally common non-associated chains. Several of the top co-occurrence clusters appeared to be linked to parvovirus B19, influenza, CMV and Epstein-Barr virus, according to a later analysis. A cluster of highly shared sequence variants was judged likely to be a technical artifact of the sequencing pipeline. The authors suggested that the approach could potentially be generalized to other disease states and immunological phenotypes. Broadly in line with IMGT annotations, most TCR beta V segments showed up in productive rearrangements about 87% or about 30% of the time in an earlier analysis of 450 to 600 of the donors. In a later analysis, TCR association rates were found to vary across HLA loci, with the most associated TCRs seen for DRB1 alleles and the fewest for HLA-C alleles. A later analysis found that most CMV-associated TCR beta chains appeared HLA-restricted, with HLA associations seemingly driven largely by CMV exposure. Because counts were too low, seventeen rarely observed V segments, including chromosome 9 orphons, were left out of the earlier analysis of several hundred of the donors. Assigning TCR associations to individual alleles was difficult when HLA alleles, especially DR and DQ, strongly co-occurred. In the study, approximately 160 TCR beta chains were listed as associated with cytomegalovirus. Because HLA typing was unavailable for some donors at each locus, only the typed subset was used in association tests. Linkage disequilibrium might explain the correlated functional status among segregating V segments, but an unknown experimental factor could not be excluded. Most TCR sequences were observed very rarely across donors, whereas some public TCRs were present in many individuals. Some IMGT-functional V segments, including TRBV6-2 and TRBV6-3, could not be told apart with the 87-base-pair reads, so those segments were excluded. A later genetic analysis reported fewer N-insertions in productive TCRs among donors in an Asian-associated ancestry cluster than the approximately 700-donor mean. The classifier was reported to diagnose cytomegalovirus status with high specificity and sensitivity in both the original cohort and the validation cohort. A further reported finding was that TCR beta sequences accurately predicted the HLA-A and HLA-B alleles for most subjects in the first cohort. CMV serostatus was the only immune exposure information available for the cohort. The presence/absence analyses assumed that sequencing depth was roughly uniform across donors, and that assumption may not be true. This cohort had only TCR beta chains sequenced, and the lack of alpha or paired-chain data limited which features could be detected.

CDR1 and CDR2 (MNHEY, SVGAGI) derive from the germline V gene. The CDR3, cysteine through phenylalanine, is 15 amino acids long. Only the CDR3 portion is preserved as DNA: 45 bases, with reading frame beginning at the first base. Trimming removed 6 bases from V and 8 bases from J, leaving 17 bases between the germline ends. The protocol used for the library was the immunoSEQ multiplex PCR assay. For the multiplex PCR, a mixture combining 60 forward primers for TCR Vbeta segments and 13 reverse primers for TCR Jbeta segments was used. A multiplex PCR assay on genomic DNA amplified the CDR3 region of rearranged TCR beta genes. Amplified TCR beta libraries were sequenced as 87-base-pair reads on the Illumina HiSeq System. As for the original processing: A later analysis tallied 70 million to 100 million unique TCR beta chains across the 666 repertoires, and about 10 million of those chains were shared by two or more donors. To remove PCR and sequencing errors, raw reads were error-corrected and collapsed into unique sequences using a nearest-neighbor algorithm that merged closely related sequences. To assign V, D and J gene segments, CDR3 sequences were aligned to IMGT reference sequences. Each retained sequence needed at least a six-nucleotide match to both a V gene segment and a J gene segment. A rearrangement counted as productive if the CDR3 had no stop codons and remained in frame with V and J, and every other rearrangement counted as non-productive. CDR3 was defined according to IMGT convention as the region running from the second conserved V-encoded cysteine to the conserved J-encoded phenylalanine. Sequences without an unambiguous match to a single V gene segment were excluded from the earlier analysis of about 640 of the donors. An earlier analysis of fewer than 650 of the donors classified V segments as functional when productive rearrangements were above 56.7% and as segregating when the standard deviation between donors was above 5%. To diagnose cytomegalovirus status from the catalog of TCR beta chain sequences, a statistical classification framework was built. V and J gene assignment, in a later analysis, came from comparing TCR nucleotide sequences with IMGT/GENE-DB human TR gene sequences. In a later analysis, CDR3 sequences and most-parsimonious VDJ recombination scenarios were assigned using the TCRdist pipeline. A later analysis defined each TCR beta chain by its CDR3 amino acid sequence plus V-gene family, and excluded reads lacking a unique V-gene family. As a way to deal with suspected cross-contamination and a sequencing artifact, a later analysis dropped under 600 nucleotide sequences that were highly shared and had low generation probability. In a later analysis, a clonal expansion index for each public chain was calculated from normalized within-repertoire ranks of inferred template counts. A later analysis computed generation probabilities with a VDJ recombination model fitted to out-of-frame rearrangements, and checked the results against IGoR. In a later analysis, TCR-TCR, TCR-HLA and TCR-CMV co-occurrence was scored with hypergeometric tests, and a repertoire-size bias correction was applied to TCR pairs. False discovery rates were estimated in a later analysis by permuting HLA or CMV assignments 20 times. In a later analysis, co-occurring TCRs were grouped using DBSCAN, with TCRdist sequence similarity added in when clustering inside HLA-allele-positive subsets. Repertoires with fewer than 30,000 or more than 120,000 public chains were left out of co-occurrence clustering, as were five repertoires with anomalous nucleotide sharing. Sourced from immuneACCESS, this table was stored by TCRdb with only in-frame sequences that have V and J called. A share of the clones is absent; for the studies checked, an unresolved V gene accounts for under half, and the remainder has no known explanation. The V and J calls and clone size were taken over from that table, and D and trimming were inferred from the DNA. In this sample's table one finds some 71,000 clones. The ten largest clones capture approximately 1.8% of the sample.

On this clone itself: The target of this receptor is not known.

The cohort was made up of approximately 700 healthy bone marrow donors. All cohort members were sampled while nominally healthy, although unrecorded immune exposures were likely present. The donor tested CMV seronegative, placing the donor among the approximately 360 seronegative members of the cohort. A peripheral blood sample was provided by each donor, and peripheral blood mononuclear cells were used for TCR beta sequencing. Genomic DNA was extracted from the blood cell samples with the Qiagen DNeasy Blood Extraction Kit. The rearrangement combines TRBV6-5 with TRBJ1-6; matching of 5 bases hints at TRBD1 as the D gene. This receptor was obtained from a woman in her twenties or thirties in good health and CMV-seronegative. Material: PBMCs. The DNA sequence follows: TGTGCCAGCAGGCCCTCCCGGAAAGGGGATTCACCCCTCCACTTT. This gives the protein CASRPSRKGDSPLHF.